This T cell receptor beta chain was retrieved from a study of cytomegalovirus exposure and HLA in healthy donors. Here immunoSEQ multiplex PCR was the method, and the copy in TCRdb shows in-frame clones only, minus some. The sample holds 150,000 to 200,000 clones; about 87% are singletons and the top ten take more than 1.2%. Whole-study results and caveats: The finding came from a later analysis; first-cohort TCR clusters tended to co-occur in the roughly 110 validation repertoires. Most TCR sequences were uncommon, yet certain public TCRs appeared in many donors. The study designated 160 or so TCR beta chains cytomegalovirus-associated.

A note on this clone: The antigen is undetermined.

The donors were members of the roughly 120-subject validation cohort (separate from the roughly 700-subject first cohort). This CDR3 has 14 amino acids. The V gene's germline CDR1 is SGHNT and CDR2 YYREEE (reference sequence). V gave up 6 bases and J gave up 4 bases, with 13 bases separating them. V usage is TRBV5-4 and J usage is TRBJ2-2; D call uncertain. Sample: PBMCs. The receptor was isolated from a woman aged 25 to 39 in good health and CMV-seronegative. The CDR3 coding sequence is TGTGCCAGCACCTCGTCTGCGGCCACCGGGGAGCTGTTTTTT. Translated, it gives CASTSSAATGELFF.